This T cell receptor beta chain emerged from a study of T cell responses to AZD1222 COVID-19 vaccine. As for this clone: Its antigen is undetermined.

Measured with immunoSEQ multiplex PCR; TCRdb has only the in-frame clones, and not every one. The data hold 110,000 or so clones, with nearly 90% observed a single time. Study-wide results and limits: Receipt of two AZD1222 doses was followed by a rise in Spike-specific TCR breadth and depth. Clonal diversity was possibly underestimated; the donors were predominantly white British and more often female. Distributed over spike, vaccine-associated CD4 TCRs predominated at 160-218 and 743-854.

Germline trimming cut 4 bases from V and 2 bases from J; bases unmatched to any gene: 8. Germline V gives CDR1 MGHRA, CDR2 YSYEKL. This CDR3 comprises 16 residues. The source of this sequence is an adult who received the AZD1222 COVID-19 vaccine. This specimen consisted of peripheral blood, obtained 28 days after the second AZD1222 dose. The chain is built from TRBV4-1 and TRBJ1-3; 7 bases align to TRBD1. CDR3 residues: CASSPQGLAAGNTIYF. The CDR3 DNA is TGCGCCAGCAGCCCACAGGGGCTGGCGGCTGGAAACACCATATATTTT.